Listed here are 18 T cell receptor beta chains from one sample, sequenced in a study of blood T cell repertoires in COVID-19. Using immunoSEQ multiplex PCR, the repertoire was profiled, and TCRdb retains in-frame clones only, with some absent. Of more than 45,000 clones in the sample, 90% are singletons; the top ten hold roughly 3%. The material sequenced was peripheral blood. The receptors derive from a human donor in a cohort sampled during active COVID-19.

The chain couples TRBV4-2 to TRBJ1-4, with D possibly being TRBD1 (6 bases). The CDR3 runs 14 residues. CDR1 LGHNA and CDR2 YNFKEQ come from the germline V gene. The V end lost 4 bases, the J end lost 4 bases, and 10 bases lay between the germline ends. Here the CDR3 DNA reads TGTGCCAGCAGCCTCGACAGGATTAATGAAAAACTGTTTTTT. Its translation is CASSLDRINEKLFF.

The gene calls are TRBV11-2 and TRBJ2-3; TRBD2 matches at 9 bases. CDR1 is SGHAT, CDR2 FQNNGV, per germline. The trim removed 6 bases at V and 4 bases at J, leaving 8 bases unmatched. The CDR3 is 15 amino acids. CDR3 bases: TGTGCCAGCAGACCACTAGCGGGCTTCGCAGATACGCAGTATTTT. Its translation: CASRPLAGFADTQYF.

This clone has only one observation. The chain combines TRBV9 with TRBJ2-1; TRBD1 agrees at 8 bases. The CDR3 totals 17 residues. The germline V gene has CDR1 SGDLS and CDR2 YYNGEE. The trim removed 0 bases at V and 5 bases at J, leaving 10 bases unmatched. For the CDR3, the DNA is TGTGCCAGCAGCGTAGGGTTAGGACCGGGACAGGACAATGAGCAGTTCTTC. This encodes CASSVGLGPGQDNEQFF.

The CDR3 loop is CASSQDDSSSYEQYF. In DNA form, the CDR3 reads TGTGCCAGCAGCCAAGATGACAGTAGCTCCTACGAGCAGTACTTC. The chain combines TRBV4-2 with TRBJ2-7; maybe TRBD1 (5 bases). CDR3 length: 15 amino acids. Looked up from germline, CDR1 is LGHNA and CDR2 is YNFKEQ. The V end was cut by 0 bases, the J end by 0 bases, with 9 bases between.

This clone was counted once. The genes are TRBV5-1 and TRBJ2-1; TRBD2 aligns across 7 bases. Germline-derived CDR1 and CDR2 are SGHRS and YFSETQ. The CDR3 runs 12 residues. Germline trimming cut 2 bases from V and 9 bases from J; bases unmatched to any gene: 2. CDR3 sequence reads: CASSFGGSEQFF. In DNA, the CDR3 is TGCGCCAGCAGCTTTGGCGGGAGTGAGCAGTTCTTC.

The chain recombines TRBV11-2 with TRBJ1-1; 12 bases are shared with TRBD1. The CDR3 contains 19 residues. V was clipped by 5 bases and J by 0 bases; unmatched bases: 13. Germline V gene data show CDR1 as SGHAT and CDR2 as FQNNGV. The chain's CDR3 is CASSLLNRDRGQMNTEAFF. The CDR3 DNA follows: TGTGCCAGCAGCCTCTTAAACCGGGACAGGGGGCAGATGAACACTGAAGCTTTCTTT. The full variable domain, in which reference TRBV11-2 and TRBJ1-1 provide the parts outside the CDR3, is EAGVAQSPRYKIIEKRQSVAFWCNPISGHATLYWYQQILGQGPKLLIQFQNNGVVDDSQLPKDRFSAERLKGVDSTLKIQPAKLEDSAVYLCASSLLNRDRGQMNTEAFFGQGTRLTVV.

The gene calls are TRBV4-1 and TRBJ2-5; D possibly corresponds to TRBD1 (5 bases). The germline gives CDR1 MGHRA, CDR2 YSYEKL. The CDR3 totals 15 residues. V was trimmed by 0 bases and J by 5 bases, leaving 13 bases between them. Written as DNA, the CDR3 is TGCGCCAGCAGCCAAGATGGCAGGGTGATGGAGACCCAGTACTTC. The encoded protein is CASSQDGRVMETQYF.

The chain combines TRBV25-1 with TRBJ1-2; perhaps TRBD1 as D (6 bases). CDR3 length: 14 residues. Germline V gene data show CDR1 as MGHDK and CDR2 as SYGVNS. V dropped 2 bases and J dropped 7 bases, with 14 bases sitting between them. As DNA, the CDR3 is TGTGCCAGCAGTGAAGCAGGGGTAATGTCTGGCTACACCTTC. Its protein is CASSEAGVMSGYTF.

This chain links TRBV5-4 with TRBJ2-7; TRBD2 is a possible D gene (6 bases). The V end was cut by 4 bases, the J end by 3 bases, with 14 bases between. This CDR3 spans 14 amino acids. Germline V gene lookup returns CDR1 SGHNT and CDR2 YYREEE (reference sequence). CDR3 in DNA: TGTGCCAGCAGCCAATTAGCGGTGTACTACGAGCAGTACTTC. Protein: CASSQLAVYYEQYF.

The chain is built from TRBV5-1 and TRBJ2-2; D is perhaps TRBD1 (6 bases). The germline V gene encodes CDR1 SGHRS and CDR2 YFSETQ. Trimming cost V 2 bases and J 5 bases, with 13 bases left between them. This CDR3 has 15 amino acids. CDR3 DNA: TGCGCCAGCAGCTTCACCGGGCAGGGGACCGGGGAGCTGTTTTTT. This translates into CASSFTGQGTGELFF.

The CDR3 reads CASSLLPGEKLFF. CDR3 DNA: TGCGCCAGCAGCTTGCTTCCGGGGGAAAAACTGTTTTTT. This chain uses TRBV5-1 with TRBJ1-4; D call uncertain. V was pared by 1 base and J by 8 bases, with 9 bases between. The CDR3 consists of 13 residues. CDR1 and CDR2 from the germline V gene are SGHRS and YFSETQ.

The V and J genes are TRBV19 and TRBJ1-5; D not resolved. CDR1 and CDR2 from the germline V gene are LNHDA and SQIVND (reference sequence). The CDR3 runs to 16 residues. Trimming took 2 bases from V and 1 from J, leaving 12 bases between them. CDR3 residues: CASSIMAVRSNQPQHF. CDR3 nucleotide sequence: TGTGCCAGTAGTATAATGGCCGTCAGAAGCAATCAGCCCCAGCATTTT.

The rearrangement uses TRBV7-9 and TRBJ2-7; weak D call: TRBD2 (6 bases). Germline V gives CDR1 SEHNR, CDR2 FQNEAQ (reference sequence). The CDR3 extends over 14 amino acids. Trimming removed 0 bases from V and 1 base from J, with 7 bases in between. This CDR3 is CASSLARGSYEQYF. The CDR3 DNA reads TGTGCCAGCAGCTTAGCCCGGGGGTCCTACGAGCAGTACTTC.

V is TRBV11-2 and J is TRBJ1-3, with 9 bases that match TRBD1. V lost 5 bases and J lost 0; bases outside the gene matches: 5. The CDR3 spans 16 residues. Germline CDR1 is SGHAT and CDR2 is FQNNGV. CDR3 in DNA: TGTGCCAGCAGCCCGAGGACAGGGGACTCTGGAAACACCATATATTTT. Its translation is CASSPRTGDSGNTIYF.

V usage is TRBV4-1 and J usage is TRBJ2-3; no clear D. The germline CDR1 and CDR2 sequences are MGHRA and YSYEKL. With 1 base removed from V and 1 base from J, the gap between germline ends came to 12 bases. CDR3 length: 16 residues. CDR3 DNA sequence: TGCGCCAGCAGCCAAGTTAAGGTAGCTGGCACAGATACGCAGTATTTT. Translated: CASSQVKVAGTDTQYF.

The chain couples TRBV19 to TRBJ2-1; 8 positions agree with TRBD1. The ends lost 3 bases at V and 6 bases at J; junction bases unmatched: 10. CDR1 and CDR2 from the germline V gene are LNHDA and SQIVND (reference sequence). This CDR3 region has 16 residues. This chain's CDR3 is CASSISGGTGVNEQFF. Here the CDR3 DNA reads TGTGCCAGTAGTATCTCAGGGGGGACAGGAGTCAATGAGCAGTTCTTC.

The chain recombines TRBV5-1 with TRBJ2-1, with D maybe TRBD2 (6 bases). There are 14 residues in the CDR3. CDR1 and CDR2 from the germline V gene are SGHRS and YFSETQ. Trimming stripped 4 bases from V and 5 bases from J, with 13 bases between. The CDR3 loop reads CASSQPGANNEQFF. The CDR3 DNA follows: TGCGCCAGCAGCCAACCGGGAGCTAACAATGAGCAGTTCTTC.

J is TRBJ2-7 and V is TRBV5-1, with 7 bases aligning to TRBD1. CDR1 is SGHRS, CDR2 YFSETQ, per germline. The CDR3 length is 14 residues. With 3 bases clipped from V and 2 bases from J, the junction kept 5 bases outside the gene matches. The CDR3 region is CASSSPGTAYEQYF. The CDR3 nucleotides read TGCGCCAGCAGCTCACCCGGGACAGCCTACGAGCAGTACTTC.